This T cell receptor beta chain was obtained from a study of blood T cell repertoires in COVID-19. The wider study: Samples representing acute and convalescent COVID-19 were sourced from the United States, Italy and Spain. PBMCs, B-cell-depleted T cells, or T cells provided the cDNA or gDNA that made up the material.

The CDR3 is 15 amino acids. Germline V gene sequence: CDR1 SGHTA, CDR2 FQGTGA. Between the trimmed V and J ends, which lost 0 bases and 4 bases, there was a span of 7 bases. Authors' processing steps: Reference gene primer amplification yielded estimated nucleated cell counts. Clones were read by immunoSEQ multiplex PCR, and TCRdb kept only the in-frame ones, dropping some. V, J and clone size are taken as reported in that table, and D and trimming were inferred from the DNA itself. The repertoire holds 300,000 or so clones, about nine tenths seen once, with 1% in the top ten. This chain joins TRBV7-3 and TRBJ1-6; D call uncertain. The sequenced material came from peripheral blood. The receptor was derived from a man aged 45-65 years with active or convalescent COVID-19. The CDR3 here is CASSLTANYNSPLHF. The CDR3 DNA sequence: TGTGCCAGCAGCTTAACGGCCAATTATAATTCACCCCTCCACTTT.